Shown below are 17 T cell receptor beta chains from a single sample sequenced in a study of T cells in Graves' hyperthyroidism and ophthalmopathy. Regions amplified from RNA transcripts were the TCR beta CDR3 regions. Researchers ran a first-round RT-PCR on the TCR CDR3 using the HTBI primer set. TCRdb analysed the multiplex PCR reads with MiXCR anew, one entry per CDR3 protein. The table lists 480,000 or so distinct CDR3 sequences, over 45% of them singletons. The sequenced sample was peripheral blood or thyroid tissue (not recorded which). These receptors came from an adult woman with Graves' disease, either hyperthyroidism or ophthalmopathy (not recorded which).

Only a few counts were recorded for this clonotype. The CDR3 region has the DNA TGTGCCAGCAGCGCACCGGACAGGGTCAATGAAAAACTGTTTTTT. It translates to CASSAPDRVNEKLFF. This chain uses TRBV28 with TRBJ1-4; TRBD1 matches at 8 bases. V lost 6 bases and J lost 5; bases outside the gene matches: 8. Germline lookup yields CDR1 MDHEN and CDR2 SYDVKM. The CDR3 extends over 15 amino acids.

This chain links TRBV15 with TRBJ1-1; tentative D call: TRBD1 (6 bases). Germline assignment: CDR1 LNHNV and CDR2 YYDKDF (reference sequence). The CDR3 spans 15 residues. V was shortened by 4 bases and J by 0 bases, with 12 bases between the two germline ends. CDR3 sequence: CATSKSGVLNTEAFF. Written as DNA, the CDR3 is TGTGCCACCAGCAAGTCAGGGGTCCTGAACACTGAAGCTTTCTTT. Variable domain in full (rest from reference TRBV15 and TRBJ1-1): DAMVIQNPRYQVTQFGKPVTLSCSQTLNHNVMYWYQQKSSQAPKLLFHYYDKDFNNEADTPDNFQSRRPNTSFCFLDIRSPGLGDTAMYLCATSKSGVLNTEAFFGQGTRLTVV.

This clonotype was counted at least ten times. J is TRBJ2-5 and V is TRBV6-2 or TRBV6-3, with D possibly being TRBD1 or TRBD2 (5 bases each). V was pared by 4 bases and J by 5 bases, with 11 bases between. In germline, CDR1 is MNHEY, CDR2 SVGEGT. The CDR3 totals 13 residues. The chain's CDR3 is CASSWGMGETQYF. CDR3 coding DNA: TGTGCCAGCAGTTGGGGGATGGGGGAGACCCAGTACTTC.

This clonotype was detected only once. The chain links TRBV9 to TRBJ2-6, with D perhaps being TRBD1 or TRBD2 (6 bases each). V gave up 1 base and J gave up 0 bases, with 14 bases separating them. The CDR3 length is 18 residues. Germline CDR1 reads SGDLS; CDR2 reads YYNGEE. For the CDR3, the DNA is TGTGCCAGCAGCGTACCTTGGGGGGCGAGCTCTGGGGCCAACGTCCTGACTTTC. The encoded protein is CASSVPWGASSGANVLTF.

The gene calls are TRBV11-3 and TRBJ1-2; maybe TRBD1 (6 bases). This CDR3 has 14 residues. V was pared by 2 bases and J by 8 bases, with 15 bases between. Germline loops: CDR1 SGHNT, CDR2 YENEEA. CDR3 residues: CASSLTPGGQGYTF. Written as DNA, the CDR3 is TGTGCCAGCAGCTTAACCCCTGGGGGCCAGGGCTACACCTTC.

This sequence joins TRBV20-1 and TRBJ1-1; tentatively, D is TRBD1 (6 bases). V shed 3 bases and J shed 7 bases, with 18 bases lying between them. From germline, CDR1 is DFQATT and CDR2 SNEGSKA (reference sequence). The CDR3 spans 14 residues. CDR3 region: CSASSTGRTFEAFF. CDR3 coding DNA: TGCAGTGCTAGTTCGACAGGAAGGACCTTTGAAGCTTTCTTT.

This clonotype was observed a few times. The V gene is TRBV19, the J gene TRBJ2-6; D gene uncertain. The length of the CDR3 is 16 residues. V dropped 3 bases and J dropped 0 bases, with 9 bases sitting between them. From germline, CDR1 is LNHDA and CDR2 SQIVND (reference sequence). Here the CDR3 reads CASSIMSDSGANVLTF. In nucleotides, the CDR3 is TGTGCCAGTAGTATTATGAGCGACTCTGGGGCCAACGTCCTGACTTTC. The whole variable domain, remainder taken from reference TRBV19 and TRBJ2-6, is DGGITQSPKYLFRKEGQNVTLSCEQNLNHDAMYWYRQDPGQGLRLIYYSQIVNDFQKGDIAEGYSVSREKKESFPLTVTSAQKNPTAFYLCASSIMSDSGANVLTFGAGSRLTVL.

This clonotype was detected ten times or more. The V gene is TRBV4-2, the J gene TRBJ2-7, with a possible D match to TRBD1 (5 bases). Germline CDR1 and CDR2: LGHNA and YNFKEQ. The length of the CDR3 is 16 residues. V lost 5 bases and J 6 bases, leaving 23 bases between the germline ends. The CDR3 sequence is CASSDVGLPRKGEQYF. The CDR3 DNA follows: TGTGCCAGCAGCGATGTGGGGCTCCCGCGGAAAGGCGAGCAGTACTTC.

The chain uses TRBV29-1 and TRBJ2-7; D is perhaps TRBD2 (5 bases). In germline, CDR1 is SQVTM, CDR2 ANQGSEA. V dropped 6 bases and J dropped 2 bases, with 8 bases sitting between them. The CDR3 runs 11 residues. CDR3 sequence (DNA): TGCAGCGTGGAGGAACCCTACGAGCAGTACTTC. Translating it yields CSVEEPYEQYF.

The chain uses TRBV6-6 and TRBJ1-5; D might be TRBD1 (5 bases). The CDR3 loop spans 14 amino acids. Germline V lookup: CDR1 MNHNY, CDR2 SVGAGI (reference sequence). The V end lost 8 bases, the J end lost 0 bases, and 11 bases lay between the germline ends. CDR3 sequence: CASGGEDSNQPQHF. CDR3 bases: TGTGCCAGCGGAGGGGAGGATAGCAATCAGCCCCAGCATTTT.

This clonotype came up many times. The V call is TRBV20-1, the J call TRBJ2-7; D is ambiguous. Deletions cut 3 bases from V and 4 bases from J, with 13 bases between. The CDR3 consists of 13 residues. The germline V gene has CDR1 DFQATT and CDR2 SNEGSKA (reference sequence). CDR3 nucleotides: TGCAGTGCTAGTCGTCGGGCTGGATACGAGCAGTACTTC. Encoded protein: CSASRRAGYEQYF.

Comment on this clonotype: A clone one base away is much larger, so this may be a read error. CDR3 loop: CSATAGLTGIYEQYF. For the CDR3, the DNA is TGCAGCGCTACCGCCGGATTGACAGGGATCTACGAGCAGTACTTC. The chain couples TRBV29-1 to TRBJ2-7; TRBD1 matches at 7 bases. Germline CDR1 SQVTM, CDR2 ANQGSEA. There are 15 residues in the CDR3. V was clipped by 7 bases and J by 3 bases; unmatched bases: 15.

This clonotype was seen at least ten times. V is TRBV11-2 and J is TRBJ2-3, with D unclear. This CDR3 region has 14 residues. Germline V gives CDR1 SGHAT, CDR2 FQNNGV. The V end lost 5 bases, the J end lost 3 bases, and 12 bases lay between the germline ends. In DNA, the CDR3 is TGTGCCAGCAGCCCAAGATCCTTGACAGATACGCAGTATTTT. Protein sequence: CASSPRSLTDTQYF. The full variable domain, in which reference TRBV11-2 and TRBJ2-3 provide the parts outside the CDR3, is EAGVAQSPRYKIIEKRQSVAFWCNPISGHATLYWYQQILGQGPKLLIQFQNNGVVDDSQLPKDRFSAERLKGVDSTLKIQPAKLEDSAVYLCASSPRSLTDTQYFGPGTRLTVL.

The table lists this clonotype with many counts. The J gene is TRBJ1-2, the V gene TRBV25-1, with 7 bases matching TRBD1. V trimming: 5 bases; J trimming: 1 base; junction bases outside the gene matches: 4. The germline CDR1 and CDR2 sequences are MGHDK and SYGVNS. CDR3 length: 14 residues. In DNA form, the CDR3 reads TGTGCCAGCAGTAGTACAGGGGATAACTATGGCTACACCTTC. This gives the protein CASSSTGDNYGYTF.

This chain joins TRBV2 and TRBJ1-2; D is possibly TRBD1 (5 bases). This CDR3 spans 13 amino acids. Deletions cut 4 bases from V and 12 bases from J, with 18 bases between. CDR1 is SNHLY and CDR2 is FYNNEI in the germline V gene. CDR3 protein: CASSVRAHAGNTF. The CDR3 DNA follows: TGTGCCAGCAGTGTCAGGGCCCACGCTGGAAACACCTTC. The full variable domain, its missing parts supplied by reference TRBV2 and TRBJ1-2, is EPEVTQTPSHQVTQMGQEVILRCVPISNHLYFYWYRQILGQKVEFLVSFYNNEISEKSEIFDDQFSVERPDGSNFTLKIRSTKLEDSAMYFCASSVRAHAGNTFGSGTRLTVV.

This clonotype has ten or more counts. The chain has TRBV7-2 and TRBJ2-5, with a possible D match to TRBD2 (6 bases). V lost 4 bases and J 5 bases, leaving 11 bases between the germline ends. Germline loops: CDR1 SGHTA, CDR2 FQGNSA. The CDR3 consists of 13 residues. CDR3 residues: CASSSSGGETQYF. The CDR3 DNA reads TGTGCCAGCAGCTCAAGCGGAGGGGAGACCCAGTACTTC.

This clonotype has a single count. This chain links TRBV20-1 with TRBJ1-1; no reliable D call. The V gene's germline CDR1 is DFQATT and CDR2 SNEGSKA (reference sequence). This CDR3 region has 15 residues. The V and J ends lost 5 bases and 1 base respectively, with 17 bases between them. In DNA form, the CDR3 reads TGCAGTGCTGGACGTAGACTAGCGGAGAACACTGAAGCTTTCTTT. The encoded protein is CSAGRRLAENTEAFF.